The 23 T cell receptor beta chains below all came from one sample that was sequenced in a study of CD8 T cells in ankylosing spondylitis (dated by TCRdb to the late 2010s). The library relied on 5' RACE. This sample was sequenced with an Illumina HiSeq 2500. TCRdb reanalyzed the raw reads on its own, using fastp at Q25 for trimming and MiXCR for clone calling, and kept in-frame beta chains. Each entry merges the rows of one CDR3 protein and shows their most common DNA and genes. The sample profile shows about 250,000 distinct CDR3 sequences; around 32% of them were found once. The top ten constitute around 4.5% of the sample. Sequencing was carried out using blood, either unsorted or a sorted T cell fraction (not recorded which). These receptors were obtained from a male donor with ankylosing spondylitis or in good health (not recorded which).

This clonotype was picked up a small number of times. The V gene is TRBV2, the J gene TRBJ2-3; the D is unclear. Germline V CDR1 and CDR2: SNHLY, FYNNEI. Trimming removed 5 bases from V and 4 bases from J, with 16 bases in between. The CDR3 totals 15 residues. CDR3 DNA sequence: TGTGCCAGCAGTTCCGGATTCACCCTGGCAGATACGCAGTATTTT. Its protein product is CASSSGFTLADTQYF.

The genes are TRBV15 and TRBJ2-7; the D gene is possibly TRBD2 (6 bases). The V end lost 6 bases, the J end lost 2 bases, and 14 bases lay between the germline ends. Germline CDR1 is LNHNV and CDR2 is YYDKDF (reference sequence). This CDR3 has 14 residues. For the CDR3, the DNA is TGTGCCACCAGAAGGCGGGGCGGAGCCTACGAGCAGTACTTC. This encodes CATRRRGGAYEQYF.

The rearrangement joins TRBV7-9 to TRBJ2-7; 9 bases fit TRBD1. This CDR3 is 15 amino acids long. Germline loops: CDR1 SEHNR, CDR2 FQNEAQ (reference sequence). The trim removed 5 bases at V and 1 base at J, leaving 6 bases unmatched. CDR3 in amino acids: CASSQPGTGSYEQYF. CDR3 coding DNA: TGTGCCAGCAGCCAGCCTGGGACAGGGTCCTACGAGCAGTACTTC.

The chain couples TRBV16 to TRBJ1-2; D is undetermined. The CDR3 has 13 residues. V shed 0 bases and J shed 8 bases, with 10 bases lying between them. Germline V gives CDR1 KGHSY, CDR2 FQNENV. CDR3 sequence (DNA): TGTGCCAGCAGCCAATCTGGGGAGTTCGGCTACACCTTC. This encodes CASSQSGEFGYTF.

The V call is TRBV5-5, the J call TRBJ1-5; D call uncertain. Trimming cost V 4 bases and J 6 bases, with 8 bases left between them. Germline CDR1 SGHKS, CDR2 YYEKEE (reference sequence). The CDR3 contains 12 residues. The chain's CDR3 is CASSQDGQPQHF. The CDR3, as DNA: TGTGCCAGCAGCCAGGATGGTCAGCCCCAGCATTTT.

This clonotype was detected a few times. The chain uses TRBV29-1 and TRBJ2-7; TRBD1 is a possible D gene (5 bases). This CDR3 is 13 amino acids long. V gave up 4 bases and J gave up 3 bases, with 13 bases separating them. CDR1 is SQVTM, CDR2 ANQGSEA, per germline. The CDR3 bases are TGCAGCGTTGGGGGCGGCAGGAGCTACGAGCAGTACTTC. Protein sequence: CSVGGGRSYEQYF.

This clonotype was found a few times. The J gene is TRBJ2-3, the V gene TRBV10-1, with TRBD2 identical over 9 bases. Looked up from germline, CDR1 is WNHNN and CDR2 is SYGVQD (reference sequence). The CDR3 totals 16 residues. V lost 7 bases, J lost 0 bases, and 8 bases stayed unmatched. The CDR3 protein is CASTISGGSSTDTQYF. The CDR3 DNA follows: TGCGCCAGCACTATAAGCGGGGGGTCTAGCACAGATACGCAGTATTTT.

In this sample, this clonotype turned up a few times. CDR3 sequence: CASSLGRPNTGELFF. The CDR3 nucleotides read TGTGCCAGCAGCTTAGGACGGCCTAACACCGGGGAGCTGTTTTTT. The rearrangement joins TRBV7-9 to TRBJ2-2; D gene uncertain. Germline assignment: CDR1 SEHNR and CDR2 FQNEAQ (reference sequence). The CDR3 totals 15 residues. Trimming pared 1 base from V and 2 bases from J, leaving 8 bases between.

The rearrangement links TRBV12-3 or TRBV12-4 to TRBJ2-7; 8 bases fit TRBD1. The CDR3 is 14 amino acids. Unmatched junction bases numbered 10, after V lost 6 bases and J lost 6 bases. The CDR3 DNA is TGTGCCAGCAGCTTGACCAGGGGGCAGTCCGAGCAGTACTTC. This translates into CASSLTRGQSEQYF.

This chain links TRBV12-3 or TRBV12-4 with TRBJ2-7, with D possibly TRBD1 on 5 matching bases. This CDR3 spans 14 amino acids. V lost 6 bases and J 4 bases, leaving 16 bases between the germline ends. CDR3 nucleotide sequence: TGTGCCAGCAGATCAGGGCTCGACCGATACGAGCAGTACTTC. Translated: CASRSGLDRYEQYF.

There are a few counts of this clonotype. The chain couples TRBV4-1 to TRBJ2-3; D ambiguous. The germline V gene encodes CDR1 MGHRA and CDR2 YSYEKL. Trimming cost V 1 base and J 0 bases, with 8 bases left between them. The CDR3 loop spans 15 amino acids. CDR3 DNA: TGCGCCAGCAGCCAAGTCGGCAGTAGCACAGATACGCAGTATTTT. Its protein is CASSQVGSSTDTQYF.

The chain links TRBV20-1 to TRBJ2-2, with D perhaps matching TRBD2 (5 bases). CDR3 length: 13 residues. In germline, CDR1 is DFQATT, CDR2 SNEGSKA (reference sequence). The CDR3 spells CSPRRRYTGELFF. CDR3 sequence (DNA): TGCAGCCCTAGGAGGAGATACACCGGGGAGCTGTTTTTT.

The rearrangement links TRBV20-1 to TRBJ2-3; TRBD1 or TRBD2 may be the D gene (5 bases each). CDR3 length equals 13 residues. With 3 bases removed from V and 4 bases from J, the gap between germline ends came to 11 bases. The V gene's germline CDR1 is DFQATT and CDR2 SNEGSKA (reference sequence). The CDR3 reads CSARSGTSDTQYF. CDR3 coding DNA: TGCAGTGCTAGGTCTGGGACGTCAGATACGCAGTATTTT.

This clonotype appeared a few times. The gene calls are TRBV20-1 and TRBJ2-1; 9 positions match TRBD1. J lost 8 bases, V lost 1 base, and 15 bases had no gene match. Germline CDR1 DFQATT, CDR2 SNEGSKA (reference sequence). CDR3 length equals 17 residues. Here the CDR3 DNA reads TGCAGTGCTAGAGTGGATTTACCGGGACAGGGCTTCGATGAGCAGTTCTTC. Translating it yields CSARVDLPGQGFDEQFF.

In its sample, this clonotype was seen once. This chain links TRBV12-3 or TRBV12-4 with TRBJ2-2, with a tentative D call TRBD2 (7 bases). V lost 0 bases and J 4 bases, leaving 18 bases between the germline ends. The CDR3 spans 18 residues. The CDR3 protein is CASSLAVYGGRFTGELFF. In DNA form, the CDR3 reads TGTGCCAGCAGTTTAGCGGTTTACGGGGGGCGCTTCACCGGGGAGCTGTTTTTT.

The sample holds a few counts of this clonotype. The V gene is TRBV5-5, the J gene TRBJ1-4; D remains ambiguous. The CDR3 is 15 amino acids. V was clipped by 1 base and J by 4 bases, with 11 bases between them. The germline V gene encodes CDR1 SGHKS and CDR2 YYEKEE (reference sequence). As DNA, the CDR3 is TGTGCCAGCAGCTTGCTAAGACCGGGTAATGAAAAACTGTTTTTT. Amino acids: CASSLLRPGNEKLFF.

This clonotype was seen a few times. The chain links TRBV27 to TRBJ2-7; D ambiguous. Germline CDR1 MNHEY, CDR2 SMNVEV (reference sequence). Between the trimmed V and J ends, which lost 9 bases and 2 bases, there was a span of 8 bases. The CDR3 runs 11 residues. CDR3 bases: TGTGCCAGTGGACCAACCTACGAGCAGTACTTC. It yields the protein CASGPTYEQYF.

This clonotype was observed a few times. The chain carries TRBV10-3 and TRBJ2-1; D may be TRBD2 (5 bases). The CDR3 has 13 residues. Germline CDR1 is ENHRY and CDR2 is SYGVKD. V was pared by 7 bases and J by 4 bases, with 11 bases between. The CDR3 is CAIKGGIYNEQFF. CDR3 DNA sequence: TGTGCCATCAAAGGAGGAATTTACAATGAGCAGTTCTTC.

This clonotype has only a few counts. The chain combines TRBV12-3 or TRBV12-4 with TRBJ2-1; a possible D gene is TRBD2 (5 bases). This CDR3 spans 15 amino acids. V was cut by 3 bases and J by 2 bases, with 11 bases left in between. This chain's CDR3 is CASSFSQRTYNEQFF. Here the CDR3 DNA reads TGTGCCAGCAGTTTTTCGCAGCGGACCTACAATGAGCAGTTCTTC.

V usage is TRBV12-3 or TRBV12-4 and J usage is TRBJ2-6; 12 bases line up with TRBD1. This CDR3 contains 17 residues. Trimming removed 5 bases from V and 3 bases from J; junction bases left unmatched: 5. Written as DNA, the CDR3 is TGTGCCAGCAGTAGGGGACAGGGGGCGAGTGGGGCCAACGTCCTGACTTTC. This encodes CASSRGQGASGANVLTF.

This clonotype has just one count. V gene TRBV29-1 combines with J gene TRBJ2-3; a possible D gene is TRBD1 (6 bases). Germline-derived CDR1 and CDR2 are SQVTM and ANQGSEA. The CDR3 consists of 12 residues. The V and J ends lost 2 bases and 4 bases respectively, with 7 bases between them. The CDR3 sequence: CSVEQGPDTQYF. As DNA, the CDR3 is TGCAGCGTTGAACAGGGGCCAGATACGCAGTATTTT.

This sequence joins TRBV4-2 and TRBJ2-3, with D perhaps TRBD1 (5 bases). Between the trimmed V and J ends, which lost 0 bases and 1 base, there was a span of 5 bases. CDR1 and CDR2 (germline): LGHNA, YNFKEQ. CDR3 size: 14 residues. CDR3 sequence reads: CASSQDRGTDTQYF. CDR3 DNA sequence: TGTGCCAGCAGCCAAGACAGGGGCACAGATACGCAGTATTTT.

The chain has TRBV29-1 and TRBJ2-1; 9 bases align to TRBD1. Trimming at V came to 0 bases and at J to 8 bases, leaving 8 bases not matched to a gene. CDR3 length equals 15 residues. The germline gives CDR1 SQVTM, CDR2 ANQGSEA. The CDR3 protein is CSVEDGRGTGYEQFF. In nucleotides, the CDR3 is TGCAGCGTTGAAGACGGGAGAGGGACAGGGTATGAGCAGTTCTTC.